A single sample is the source of the 3 T cell receptor beta chains below, sequenced in a study of blood T cell repertoires in COVID-19 (dated by TCRdb to 2019 to 2021). Library creation used the immunoSEQ multiplex PCR assay. The table was pulled from immuneACCESS by TCRdb, which kept in-frame rearrangements only. Such tables lose some clones; where checked, under half of the loss comes from unresolved V genes, and the rest has no known cause. The sample table holds around 310,000 clones, of which nearly 90% were seen once. The ten largest account for around 0.96% of the sample. The sequenced material came from peripheral blood. Source of these receptors: a woman in her thirties or forties with COVID-19, enrolled during active disease.

This chain joins TRBV6-5 and TRBJ1-5; 8 nucleotides agree with TRBD1. The CDR3 sequence is 14 residues long. Germline lookup yields CDR1 MNHEY and CDR2 SVGAGI. Trimming cost V 6 bases and J 7 bases; bases outside gene matches: 8. The CDR3 region is CASSLGTGRQPQHF. The CDR3 DNA sequence: TGTGCCAGCAGCCTAGGGACAGGCCGGCAGCCCCAGCATTTT.

Details on this clone: The junction and the germline gene differ at one end; a read error may be behind it. The gene calls are TRBV7-7 and TRBJ2-5; 11 nucleotides match TRBD2. Germline lookup yields CDR1 SSHAT and CDR2 FNYEAQ (reference sequence). The CDR3 runs 16 residues. CDR3 protein: CASSSSGGPQGQTQYF. CDR3 nucleotides: TGTGCTAGCAGCTCTAGCGGGGGGCCCCAAGGGCAGACCCAGTACTTC. Supplemented by reference TRBV7-7 and TRBJ2-5, the full variable domain reads GAGVSQSPRYKVTKRGQDVTLRCDPISSHATLYWYQQALGQGPEFLTYFNYEAQPDKSGLPSDRFSAERPEGSISTLTIQRTEQRDSAMYRCASSSSGGPQGQTQYFGPGTRLLVL.

There are a few counts of this clone. The genes are TRBV6-2 or TRBV6-3 and TRBJ1-2, with D hard to call. Trimming cost V 1 base and J 7 bases, with 10 bases left between them. Germline V gene data show CDR1 as MNHEY and CDR2 as SVGEGT. This CDR3 spans 13 amino acids. CDR3 nucleotides: TGTGCCAGCAGTTACTGGCGTGGGAGTGGCTACACCTTC. Translated, it gives CASSYWRGSGYTF.